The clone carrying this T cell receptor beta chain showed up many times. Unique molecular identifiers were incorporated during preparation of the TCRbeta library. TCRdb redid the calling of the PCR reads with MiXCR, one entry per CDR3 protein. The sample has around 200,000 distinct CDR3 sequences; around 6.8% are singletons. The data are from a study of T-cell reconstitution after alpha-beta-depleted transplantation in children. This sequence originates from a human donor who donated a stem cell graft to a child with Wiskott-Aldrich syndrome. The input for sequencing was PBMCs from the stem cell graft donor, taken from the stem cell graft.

The CDR3 reads CASSSGSGLAVSYEQYF. CDR3 nucleotides: TGTGCCAGCAGTTCGGGCTCCGGACTAGCGGTATCCTACGAGCAGTACTTC. The V gene is TRBV7-9, the J gene TRBJ2-7, with TRBD2 matching 10 bases. CDR1 and CDR2 (germline): SEHNR, FQNEAQ (reference sequence). The ends lost 6 bases at V and 1 base at J; junction bases unmatched: 12. The CDR3 loop spans 17 amino acids.